This TCR beta chain was found in a study of blood T cells in healthy people across ages. The length of the CDR3 is 16 residues. The germline V and J ends were trimmed by 2 bases and 9 bases, with 17 bases remaining between them. Germline V gene sequence: CDR1 MDHEN, CDR2 SYDVKM. Alongside a J-beta primer mix, a sample-barcoded 5' primer served in a second PCR lasting about 7 to 12 cycles. Each CDR3 protein is one row after TCRdb ran MiXCR on the 5' RACE reads. This sample has roughly 900,000 distinct CDR3 sequences; about 48% occur once, and the top ten carry roughly 13%. Isolated per sample were at least 7 million PBMCs.

This clonotype was obtained from a man aged 30 to 45 in good health. The genes are TRBV28 and TRBJ1-6, with a possible D match to TRBD1 (6 bases). Sequences were obtained from blood. The CDR3: CASSLRWQGLGSPLHF. CDR3 coding DNA: TGTGCCAGCAGTTTACGGTGGCAGGGGCTCGGTTCACCCCTCCACTTT.